Listed below are T cell receptor beta chains from one sample, sequenced in a study of cytomegalovirus exposure and HLA in healthy donors. Libraries were prepared by immunoSEQ multiplex PCR; TCRdb keeps only in-frame clonotypes and omits some of them. The table includes 150,000 to 250,000 clones, around 76% detected once. Sequenced sample: PBMCs. Receptors originate from a man aged 25-40 years in good health and CMV-seronegative. Both conserved end residues are part of each CDR3.

j_call cdr3_length v_call cdr3_aa
TRBJ1-3 16 TRBV6-6 CASSPRESSSGNTIYF
TRBJ1-1 12 TRBV28 CASSYVQAEAFF
TRBJ2-1 15 TRBV10-1 CASRGCPSSYNEQFF
TRBJ1-1 13 TRBV7-9 CASSKEAGRGAFF
TRBJ1-2 16 TRBV19 CASQETGLGANYGYTF
TRBJ2-3 14 TRBV11-2 CASSFVMRADTQYF
TRBJ2-7 14 TRBV15 CATSREDRGDEQYF
TRBJ2-2 16 TRBV6-1 CASSASGIRNTGELFF
TRBJ2-1 17 TRBV4-2 CASSPAEGQGPTNEQFF
TRBJ1-1 14 TRBV7-3 CASSLGQGATEAFF
TRBJ1-2 15 TRBV28 CASNVGTGDRSGYTF
TRBJ2-3 14 TRBV5-1 CASTNEGGLDTQYF
TRBJ1-5 15 TRBV27 CASRLGTGSNQPQHF
TRBJ2-2 16 TRBV5-1 CASSPLTSANTGELFF
TRBJ1-1 14 TRBV13 CASSLNSRRSGAFF
TRBJ2-7 14 TRBV5-1 CASSFGTWAAEQYF
TRBJ1-5 13 TRBV2 CASSQGSEQPQHF
TRBJ2-5 15 TRBV14 CASSQETGIQETQYF
TRBJ2-7 11 TRBV11-2 CASSSHGEQYF
TRBJ2-7 12 TRBV18 CASSPSSYEQYF
TRBJ2-7 13 TRBV29-1 CSVGPDRSYEQYF
TRBJ2-3 14 TRBV5-1 CASSLYYSTDTQYF
TRBJ2-2 15 TRBV9 CASSVEAGKAGELFF
TRBJ2-1 14 TRBV7-9 CASSLAPREIYLFF